These T cell receptor beta chains were read from a single sample in a study of post-analysis software for immune sequencing data. TCRdb re-called the PCR reads with MiXCR, one entry per CDR3 protein. The data hold about 400,000 distinct CDR3 sequences, with around 37% observed a single time. Sequencing was carried out using blood. These receptors all stem from a girl between 5 and 17 years old with multiple sclerosis. Both conserved end residues are part of each CDR3. Each record gives: J gene, D gene, clone size, V gene, CDR3 DNA, CDR3 protein. D genes are given only for firm matches. Where a row states a size, it is once, few, many or the class of an expanded clone; other rows omit it.

TRBJ2-3,NA,NA,TRBV25-1,TGTGCCAGCAGCAGCGCACCCGTGGATACGCAGTATTTT,CASSSAPVDTQYF
TRBJ2-6,NA,NA,TRBV6-5,TGTGCCAGCAGTTACCCAGGGAGGGGGCGAAACTCTGGGGCCAACGTCCTGACTTTC,CASSYPGRGRNSGANVLTF
TRBJ2-5,NA,NA,TRBV10-3,TGTGCCATCGGTGAGTGGTCTGGCGACAGGCGATTCCAAGAGACCCAGTACTTC,CAIGEWSGDRRFQETQYF
TRBJ2-1,TRBD2,few,TRBV20-1,TGCAGTGCTAGAGATATGGGGACTAGCGGGGGGAGGGGGCAGTTCTTC,CSARDMGTSGGRGQFF
TRBJ1-5,NA,few,TRBV7-2,TGTGCCAGCAGCTTATGGGGTCGGGGGGCGCGGGGCAATCAGCCCCAGCATTTT,CASSLWGRGARGNQPQHF
TRBJ1-5,NA,NA,TRBV6-1,TGTGCCAGCAGTGAAGCTGGAACGAAGCCCCAGCATTTT,CASSEAGTKPQHF
TRBJ1-1,NA,few,TRBV12-3/TRBV12-4,TGTGCCAGCAGTTTACGCGGCACGGTGTCTGAAGCTTTCTTT,CASSLRGTVSEAFF
TRBJ1-2,NA,few,TRBV2,TGTGCCAGCAGTGAAGAGCAGCCCTTCTATGGCTACACCTTC,CASSEEQPFYGYTF
TRBJ2-7,NA,NA,TRBV6-4,TGTGCCAGCAGTACCTCTTTCTACGAGCAGTACTTC,CASSTSFYEQYF
TRBJ2-7,TRBD1,NA,TRBV7-3,TGTGCCAGCAACCCCCTCGGACAGGGTTCCCACGAGCAGTACTTC,CASNPLGQGSHEQYF
TRBJ2-1,TRBD2,NA,TRBV5-5,TGTGCCAGCAGCTTGGTAGGGGTAGCGGGGAATCATGAGCAGTTCTTC,CASSLVGVAGNHEQFF
TRBJ2-2,TRBD1,NA,TRBV29-1,TGCAGCGGACAGGGGCCGGATTCCGGGGAGCTGTTTTTT,CSGQGPDSGELFF
TRBJ2-5,TRBD1,NA,TRBV20-1,TGCAGTGCCCAAACCCCGGGACAGGGGGGACAAGAGACCCAGTACTTC,CSAQTPGQGGQETQYF
TRBJ1-2,TRBD1,few,TRBV20-1,TGCAGTGCTAGAGAGGCCCGACAGGGAATTGGTGGCTACACCTTC,CSAREARQGIGGYTF
TRBJ1-2,TRBD1,few,TRBV10-3,TGTGCCATCAACAATGACAGGGTTGGTAACTATGGCTACACCTTC,CAINNDRVGNYGYTF
TRBJ1-1,NA,NA,TRBV5-1,TGCGCCAGTTCGGCGGGTTTTGGAAACACTGAAGCTTTCTTT,CASSAGFGNTEAFF
TRBJ2-3,NA,NA,TRBV5-1,TGCGCCAGCAGCTTGGCAGATTTCCCAGATACGCAGTATTTT,CASSLADFPDTQYF
TRBJ2-5,NA,few,TRBV11-2,TGTGCCAGCAGCTTAGGGCAGGTGGGGACCCAGTACTTC,CASSLGQVGTQYF
TRBJ2-5,TRBD2,NA,TRBV12-3/TRBV12-4,TGTGCCAGCAGCAGGACTAGTCAAGAGACCCAGTACTTC,CASSRTSQETQYF
TRBJ1-1,NA,NA,TRBV3-1,TGTGCCAGCAGCCACGACCAGGGTGAAGCTTTCTTT,CASSHDQGEAFF
TRBJ2-1,TRBD2,NA,TRBV2,TGTGCCAGCAGTCGAGAAGGCGGGGGGGCTTTGGAGCAGTTCTTC,CASSREGGGALEQFF
TRBJ1-2,NA,NA,TRBV4-2,TGTGCCAGCAGCCAAGGGGGAACAGGCCTTTCGGGGGGCTACACCTTC,CASSQGGTGLSGGYTF
TRBJ1-2,NA,NA,TRBV29-1,TGCAGCGTTGAGACAGTGCTCTATGGCTACACCTTC,CSVETVLYGYTF
TRBJ2-7,TRBD2,NA,TRBV20-1,TGCAGTGCTAGAGGGGCAGCGGGGGGGCCATACGAGCAGTACTTC,CSARGAAGGPYEQYF
TRBJ2-3,TRBD2,NA,TRBV12-3/TRBV12-4,TGTGCCAGCAGGGGGACTATGGCAGATACGGAGTATTTT,CASRGTMADTEYF
TRBJ2-7,TRBD2,few,TRBV6-5,TGTGCCAGCAGTCCCCAGCGGGGGACCTACGAGCAGTACTTC,CASSPQRGTYEQYF
TRBJ1-2,NA,NA,TRBV9,TGTGCCAGCAGCGACTACGGGGGGTATGGCTACACCTTC,CASSDYGGYGYTF
TRBJ2-6,NA,once,TRBV25-1,TGTGCCAGCATGAGGCCTGGGGCCAACGTCCTGACTTTC,CASMRPGANVLTF
TRBJ1-5,NA,NA,TRBV28,TGTGCCAGCAGTTTCCCCGGGACGGGCAATCAGCCCCAGCATTTT,CASSFPGTGNQPQHF
TRBJ1-5,NA,NA,TRBV4-1,TGCGCCAGCAGCCAAATAAGAGGGCCAAATCAGCCCCAGCATTTT,CASSQIRGPNQPQHF
TRBJ2-1,NA,few,TRBV3-1,TGTGCCAGCAGCCTAAGAGGGTATGCAAATGAGCAGTTCTTC,CASSLRGYANEQFF
TRBJ2-5,TRBD2,few,TRBV4-1,TGCGCCAGCAGCCAAGAGCCTAGCGGGGCCTCCCGGGAGACCCAGTACTTC,CASSQEPSGASRETQYF
TRBJ2-5,TRBD2,many,TRBV20-1,TGCAGTGCCGGGACTAGCGGAGAGACCCAGTACTTC,CSAGTSGETQYF
TRBJ2-7,TRBD2,few,TRBV5-1,TGCGCCAGCAGCCCCGGAGCGGGGGGCCCCTACGAGCAGTACTTC,CASSPGAGGPYEQYF
TRBJ2-1,TRBD2,few,TRBV7-2,TGTGCCAGCAGCTTAGTAGTTAGCGGGGGTAGCTCCTACAATGAGCAGTTCTTC,CASSLVVSGGSSYNEQFF
TRBJ2-2,NA,NA,TRBV29-1,TGCAGCGTCCGCCCCGGGACAACGAACACCGGGGAGCTGTTTTTT,CSVRPGTTNTGELFF
TRBJ1-1,NA,NA,TRBV29-1,TGCAGCGGTAGCGGACAGCCTGACACTGAAGCTTTCTTT,CSGSGQPDTEAFF
TRBJ2-7,NA,few,TRBV18,TGTGCCAGCTCCCCTCTCGACAACTCCTACGAGCAGTACTTC,CASSPLDNSYEQYF
TRBJ1-4,NA,NA,TRBV4-1,TGCGCCAGCAGCCAAGACCATTGGGGGATATCTAATGAAAAACTGTTTTTT,CASSQDHWGISNEKLFF
TRBJ1-1,NA,few,TRBV27,TGTGCCAGCAGTTTATCCCCCGGGGGACTTGACACTGAAGCTTTCTTT,CASSLSPGGLDTEAFF
TRBJ1-2,NA,NA,TRBV28,TGTGCCAGCAGGCCCGGGGGGAGCTATGGCTACACCTTC,CASRPGGSYGYTF
TRBJ1-2,NA,few,TRBV4-1,TGCGCCAGCAGCCAGCTGGGGCAGGGTGCTTATGGCTACACCTTC,CASSQLGQGAYGYTF
TRBJ1-2,NA,NA,TRBV20-1,TGCAGTACTAACTATGGCTACACCTTC,CSTNYGYTF
TRBJ1-4,NA,NA,TRBV25-1,TGTGCCAGCAGTGAATTCGGCAGTAATGAAAAACTGTTTTTT,CASSEFGSNEKLFF
TRBJ2-1,NA,few,TRBV6-5,TGTGCCAGCAGTTACTCGTTCTATAACAATGAGCAGTTCTTC,CASSYSFYNNEQFF
TRBJ2-1,NA,NA,TRBV5-5,TGTGCCAGCAGCTTGGCCTTCACAGGGAACATCTACAATGAGCAGTTCTTC,CASSLAFTGNIYNEQFF
TRBJ1-4,NA,NA,TRBV29-1,TGCAGCGGGGCTGTGTCCCGGGAGGTTGAAAAACTGTTTTTT,CSGAVSREVEKLFF
TRBJ2-2,NA,NA,TRBV12-3/TRBV12-4,TGTGCCAGCAGCTTCCCCATTGGGGGGCAGAACACCGGGGAGCTGTTTTTT,CASSFPIGGQNTGELFF